This TCR beta chain was recorded in a study of tumor-infiltrating lymphocytes in primary liver carcinoma. The CDR3 runs to 14 residues. Germline assignment: CDR1 SEHNR and CDR2 FQNEAQ (reference sequence). V was cut by 6 bases and J by 9 bases, with 20 bases left in between. Starting from roughly 540 ng of total RNA, TCR beta cDNA was produced with a primer in the constant region. Modified slightly, ARM-PCR produced TCR beta libraries over three nested multiplex PCR rounds. PCR rounds one and two used TRBV1-TRBV30 forward primers with a C-beta reverse primer for around 10 cycles each. TCRdb passed the multiplex PCR reads through MiXCR, listing each CDR3 protein once. The repertoire has tens of thousands of distinct CDR3 sequences, 72% of them found once; the top ten carry 19%. Investigators took RNA and DNA out together from roughly 18-30 mg of unsorted bulk tissue. Study-level findings and limits: Reduced overlap was seen in tumor-adjacent and tumor-blood pairs versus tumor region pairs. Just around 7-24% of top clones spanned all five tumor regions.

Concerning this clonotype: What it binds is unknown.

The sequence derives from a man in his forties with primary liver carcinoma and hepatitis B virus infection. Sequencing input: liver tumor tissue from sampling region 1. This sample's subset: tumor region T1, superior pole. This sequence joins TRBV7-9 and TRBJ1-1, with D tentatively TRBD1 (5 bases). CDR3 DNA sequence: TGTGCCAGCAGACCAGACTGGGGGGACGCTAAAGCTTTCTTT. As protein: CASRPDWGDAKAFF.